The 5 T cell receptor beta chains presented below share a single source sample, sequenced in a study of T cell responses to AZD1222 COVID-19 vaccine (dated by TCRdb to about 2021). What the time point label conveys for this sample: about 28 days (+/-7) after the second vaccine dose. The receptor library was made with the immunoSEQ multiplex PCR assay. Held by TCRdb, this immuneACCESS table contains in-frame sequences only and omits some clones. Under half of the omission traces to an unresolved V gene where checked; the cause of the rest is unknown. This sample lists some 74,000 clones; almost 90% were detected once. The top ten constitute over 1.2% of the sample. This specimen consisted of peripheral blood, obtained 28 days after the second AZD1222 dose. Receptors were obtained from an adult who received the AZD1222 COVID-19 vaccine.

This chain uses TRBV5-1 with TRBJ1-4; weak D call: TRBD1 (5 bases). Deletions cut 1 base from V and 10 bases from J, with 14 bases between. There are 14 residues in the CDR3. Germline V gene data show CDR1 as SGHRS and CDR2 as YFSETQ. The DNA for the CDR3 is TGCGCCAGCAGCTTGATAGGTAGGGGAGTAAAACTGTTTTTT. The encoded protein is CASSLIGRGVKLFF.

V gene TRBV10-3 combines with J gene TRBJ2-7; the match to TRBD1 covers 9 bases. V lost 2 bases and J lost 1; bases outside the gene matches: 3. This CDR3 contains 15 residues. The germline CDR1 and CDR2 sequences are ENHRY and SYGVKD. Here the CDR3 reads CAISEPGQGSYEQYF. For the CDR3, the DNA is TGTGCCATCAGTGAGCCGGGACAGGGATCCTACGAGCAGTACTTC.

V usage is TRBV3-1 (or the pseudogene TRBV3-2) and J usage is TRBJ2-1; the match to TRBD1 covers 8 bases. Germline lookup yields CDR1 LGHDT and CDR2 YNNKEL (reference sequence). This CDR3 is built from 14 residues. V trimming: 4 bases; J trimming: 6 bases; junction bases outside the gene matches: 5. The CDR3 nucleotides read TGTGCCAGCAGCCTTCAAACAGGGGGCAATGAGCAGTTCTTC. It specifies CASSLQTGGNEQFF.

CDR3 sequence (DNA): TGTGCCTGGAGTGGGGTACCCTACGAGCAGTACTTC. Amino acids: CAWSGVPYEQYF. The chain has TRBV30 and TRBJ2-7; D is undetermined. This CDR3 spans 12 amino acids. The ends were cut back, 1 base at V and 2 bases at J, with 6 bases in the middle. Germline lookup yields CDR1 GTSNPN and CDR2 SVGIG (reference sequence). The full variable domain, rest sourced from reference TRBV30 and TRBJ2-7, is SQTIHQWPATLVQPVGSPLSLECTVEGTSNPNLYWYRQAAGRGLQLLFYSVGIGQISSEVPQNLSASRPQDRQFILSSKKLLLSDSGFYLCAWSGVPYEQYFGPGTRLTVT.

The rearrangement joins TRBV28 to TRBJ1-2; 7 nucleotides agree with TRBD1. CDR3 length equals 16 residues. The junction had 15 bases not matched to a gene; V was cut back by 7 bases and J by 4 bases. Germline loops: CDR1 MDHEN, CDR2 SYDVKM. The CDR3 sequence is CASKETGLPLTYGYTF. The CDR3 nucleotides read TGTGCCAGCAAAGAGACAGGGCTACCCCTTACCTATGGCTACACCTTC.